This T cell receptor (beta chain) stems from a study of blood T cells in healthy people across ages. Overall study findings and caveats: The long-lived group displayed more naive CD4+ cells, plus higher diversity, than the aged donors did.

A second PCR, run for about 6 to 11 cycles, used a sample-barcoded 5' primer plus a J-beta primer mix. Every sample gave at least 2.5 million paired-end reads containing CDR3. One entry per CDR3 protein, called by TCRdb with MiXCR from the 5' RACE reads. Of approximately 1.5 million distinct CDR3 sequences listed, approximately 39% are singletons. This clonotype came up once. Antigen specificity is unknown. Germline CDR1 SGHRS, CDR2 YFSETQ. After removal of 4 bases from V and 3 bases from J, the junction contained 10 bases not matched to a gene. This CDR3 comprises 15 residues. The chain recombines TRBV5-1 with TRBJ2-7; 7 bases are shared with TRBD2. This clonotype was sampled from a woman between 18 and 29 years old in good health. The sequencing input was blood. The CDR3 DNA sequence: TGCGCCAGCAGCCAGGGACTACGAGCTTACTACGAGCAGTACTTC. It codes for CASSQGLRAYYEQYF. Drawing the rest from reference TRBV5-1 and TRBJ2-7, the complete variable domain is KAGVTQTPRYLIKTRGQQVTLSCSPISGHRSVSWYQQTPGQGLQFLFEYFSETQRNKGNFPGRFSGRQFSNSRSEMNVSTLELGDSALYLCASSQGLRAYYEQYFGPGTRLTVT.